This TCR beta chain appears in the sequencing data of a study of T cells in Graves' hyperthyroidism and ophthalmopathy (dated by TCRdb to between 2019 and 2020). A note on the overall study: Peripheral blood samples were taken at initial diagnosis, before any treatment was given. TCR V-J signatures able to tell the groups apart were searched for in a discovery cohort of 90 to 100 patients, of whom more than 40 had Graves' ophthalmopathy and about 55 had stable Graves' hyperthyroidism. The 75 to 100 discovery patients were randomly divided into training and test sets at a 7:3 ratio. Following sampling, methimazole starting at 30 mg daily was given to hyperthyroidism patients, and high-dose intravenous methylprednisolone was given to ophthalmopathy patients. An independent validation cohort of about 19 hyperthyroidism patients and 17 patients who later progressed to ophthalmopathy tested prospective prediction of ophthalmopathy. The paper describes TCR Vbeta CDR3 sequencing of roughly 130 peripheral blood samples, made up of fewer than 50 ophthalmopathy patients, 70 to 80 hyperthyroidism patients and 17 progressor patients. In addition, the study compared T-cell repertoires in thyroid tissue and in blood from six Graves' hyperthyroidism patients. On the study overall, not on this receptor specifically: Sample size was not statistically predetermined, and investigators were not blinded to group allocation. Most expanded thyroid clonotypes (frequency above 0.001) were also detected in blood, suggesting blood repertoires may reflect thyroid immune responses. A 13 V-J signature model separated ophthalmopathy from stable hyperthyroidism, with roughly 88% sensitivity and 81.08% specificity in cross-validation and 80%/75% in testing. During validation, the model predicted progression to ophthalmopathy a median of approximately six months ahead of onset, with more than 60% sensitivity and 72.22% specificity.

Stable Graves' hyperthyroidism was defined as no progression to ophthalmopathy during 18 months of follow-up. The hyperthyroidism patients were between 18 and 65 years old and newly diagnosed, with a disease duration of less than 2 months. Any patient with an uncontrolled infection, another autoimmune disease, pregnancy or lactation was excluded. Diagnoses were based on clinical symptoms, serum thyroxine and TRAb, thyroid ultrasound and orbital computed tomography. PBMCs were isolated from about 9.1 ml of fresh peripheral blood by Ficoll-Paque density gradient centrifugation. Total RNA was extracted with Trizol reagent, and quality was checked on an Agilent 2100 Bioanalyzer. Including the terminal cysteine and phenylalanine, the CDR3 comprises 13 residues. Kept here is only the CDR3 DNA, which spans 39 bases and is read in frame from base 1. Compared with germline, V lacks 7 bases and J lacks 3 bases; bases without a gene match: 5. The germline V gene (reference sequence) supplies CDR1 SEHNR and CDR2 FQNEAQ.

The TCR beta CDR3 regions were amplified from the RNA transcripts. The first round of RT-PCR for the TCR CDR3 was performed with the HTBI primer set and the Qiagen OneStep RT-PCR kit. Libraries were constructed in a second round of multiplex PCR, after which size selection and purification were performed. Paired-end sequencing of the libraries was performed with 100 bp reads on an Illumina HiSeq2000. For the original study's pipeline: SOAPnuke was used to process the raw data, with reads discarded if the reads contained adapters or uncalled bases, had a mean Phred below 15, or lacked an exact constant-primer or identifier match. High-quality paired reads were merged using COPE v1.2.5, and each unique nucleotide sequence was defined as a clonotype. MiTCR v1.1 was used to align clonotypes to the IMGT TRBV, TRBD and TRBJ reference segments. Analysis was restricted to V-J combinations with a frequency above 0.0001, which covered roughly 99% of repertoires. The TCS score was defined as F50 (clonal expansion) divided by E x V (chaos), with BLOSUM62-based TCRdist calculated between CDR3 peptides within each V-J. Welch's t-statistics and random forest reduced fewer than 550 V-J features to 13, which were used in a naive Bayes classifier (R e1071). Thyroid-blood repertoire similarity was quantified with the Morisita-Horn index. TCRdb passed the public sequencing reads through fastp at Q25 and MiXCR, retaining productive beta sequences. Records with the same CDR3 protein are collapsed into one entry carrying the most frequent genes and DNA. None of the V and J calls come from the authors' own analysis; TCRdb made them. Present in this sample are approximately 870,000 distinct CDR3 sequences, about 38% of which were seen just once. The ten largest clones capture about 8.9% of the sample.

In regard to this clonotype: Which antigen it targets is not known. No base quality information exists; no much larger clone differs at one position.

Material: blood. This TCR was recovered from a man aged 18 to 30 with Graves' hyperthyroidism. The V and J segments used are TRBV7-9 and TRBJ2-5; a stretch of 7 junction bases matches TRBD1. The nucleotide sequence is TGTGCCAGCACCGACAGGGAGAAAGAGACCCAGTACTTC. This is translated as CASTDREKETQYF.